This T cell receptor beta chain is drawn from a study of cytomegalovirus exposure and HLA in healthy donors. Study results and limitations: Within the data, a cluster of highly shared sequence variants was likely a sequencing artifact.

Primers for the PCR totalled 60 Vbeta and 13 Jbeta. Generated by immunoSEQ multiplex PCR, the TCRdb table keeps only in-frame clones and is missing some. The ten top clones account for 0.7% to 1%, within a sample of under 200,000 clones. To note about this clone: Its antigen is unknown.

Donors consisted of healthy bone marrow donors. Germline CDR1 is SGHVS and CDR2 is FNYEAQ. This CDR3 is built from 17 residues. V lost 3 bases and J lost 8, with 22 bases in between. The chain carries TRBV7-6 and TRBJ2-2, with D hard to call. Material for sequencing was PBMCs. The clonotype was recovered from a woman aged 18-35 years in good health and CMV-seropositive. This CDR3 reads CASSLSGVNLRPGELFF. CDR3 DNA: TGTGCCAGCAGCTTGAGTGGTGTGAACCTCCGCCCAGGGGAGCTGTTTTTT.